This T cell receptor (beta chain) was obtained from a study of shared clonotypes between healthy human individuals. Study context: CD4 naive and CD4 memory each took three plates per donor, while CD8 naive took two and CD8 memory one.

For this clone: The target antigen is unknown. At one of its ends the junction is not consistent with the germline gene, which may arise from a read error.

The assay was immunoSEQ multiplex PCR, and TCRdb's table has in-frame clones only and misses some. The table lists about 580,000 clones, about 98% of them singletons, with 0.3% in the top ten. CD8 cells classed as naive were CD45RO-negative and positively selected for CCR7, excluding terminally differentiated effector memory CD45RA+ cells. Study findings and constraints: Represented diversity, genetic and exposure-history alike, was limited by few donors.

This CDR3 is built from 14 residues. The germline gives CDR1 SSHAT, CDR2 FNYEAQ (reference sequence). The sample taken for sequencing was naive CD8+ T cells sorted from blood. The V and J genes are TRBV7-7 and TRBJ2-2; D remains unclear. The sequence was obtained from a man in his thirties or forties in good health. CDR3 protein: CASSLEQNTGELFF. The CDR3 DNA is TGTGCTAGCAGCTTAGAACAGAACACCGGGGAGCTGTTTTTT.